This TCR beta chain derives from a study of T cell responses to AZD1222 COVID-19 vaccine. Study-wide points: Spike-specific TCR breadth and depth went up after people got two AZD1222 doses.

On this clone itself: The target antigen is unknown.

TCRdb's table, derived via immunoSEQ multiplex PCR, lists solely in-frame clones and lacks some. The sample lists about 190,000 clones, 85% to 90% occurring once. This sequence originates from an adult in good health. The starting material was peripheral blood, obtained on day 0 of AZD1222 vaccination.

As DNA, the CDR3 is TGTGCCAGCAGCGTAGGGTACAGACCGAACACTGAAGCTTTCTTT. Translation gives CASSVGYRPNTEAFF. This chain connects TRBV9 to TRBJ1-1; D gene unclear. This CDR3 comprises 15 residues. V was clipped by 0 bases and J by 1 base, with 10 bases between them. Germline CDR1 reads SGDLS; CDR2 reads YYNGEE. The complete variable domain, with remaining parts taken from reference TRBV9 and TRBJ1-1, reads DSGVTQTPKHLITATGQRVTLRCSPRSGDLSVYWYQQSLDQGLQFLIQYYNGEERAKGNILERFSAQQFPDLHSELNLSSLELGDSALYFCASSVGYRPNTEAFFGQGTRLTVV.